This T cell receptor beta chain was obtained from a study of T cell responses to AZD1222 COVID-19 vaccine. CDR1 is LNHDA, CDR2 SQIVND, per germline (reference sequence). The ends lost 10 bases at V and 4 bases at J; junction bases unmatched: 9. This CDR3 spans 13 amino acids. Findings of the study overall: Spike-wide vaccine-associated CD4 TCRs dominated at 160-218 and 743-854. Recipients of two AZD1222 doses showed rising Spike-specific TCR breadth and depth.

Sequenced by immunoSEQ multiplex PCR; TCRdb stores in-frame clones only, minus some. Among 95,000 to 100,000 clones listed, about 88% were seen once. On this clone: What it binds is not known.

The sequence came from an adult in good health. Source: peripheral blood, taken on day 0 of AZD1222 vaccination. The chain employs TRBV19 and TRBJ1-2; 7 bases fit TRBD1. Here the CDR3 reads CATEKQGFYGYTF. The CDR3 DNA follows: TGTGCCACGGAGAAACAGGGGTTCTATGGCTACACCTTC.